This TCR beta chain was recorded in a study of cytomegalovirus exposure and HLA in healthy donors. Points from the study as a whole: Association of a missense DCLRE1C variant with TCR beta V- and J-gene trimming was reported in a later analysis. TCR beta V segments were, for the most part, productive about 87% or about 30% of the time in an earlier analysis.

This clone was seen more than once but under ten times. Its antigen is not known. With 60 Vbeta and 13 Jbeta primers, the PCR was carried out. TCRdb keeps only in-frame clones here, not all; method: immunoSEQ multiplex PCR. The profile shows about 59,000 clones, about four fifths of them singletons. Germline V gene data show CDR1 as LGHNA and CDR2 as YSLEER. V was pared by 0 bases and J by 3 bases, with 3 bases of the junction left unmatched. The CDR3 runs to 15 residues. Input material: PBMCs. The V call is TRBV4-3, the J call TRBJ2-3, with TRBD2 matching 7 bases. The sequence was obtained from a woman between 40 and 50 years old in good health and CMV-seronegative. This CDR3 is CASSQDARETDTQYF. The CDR3, as DNA: TGCGCCAGCAGCCAAGATGCGCGGGAGACAGATACGCAGTATTTT.